This TCR beta chain emerged from a study of blood T cell repertoires in COVID-19 (dated by TCRdb to the early 2020s). About the full investigation: Collaborator samples came from the United States, Italy and Spain and covered acute and convalescent phases of COVID-19. Where HLA class I and class II types were available, the types were taken from metadata supplied by the sample provider, not from assay-based typing. Deeply sampled blood TCRbeta repertoires from subjects exposed to, actively infected with, or recovered from COVID-19 were included in the dataset. The material from the prospective study consisted of cDNA or gDNA derived from T cells, B-cell-depleted T cells, or PBMCs. The sample metadata nearly always contained a de-identified subject ID, COVID-19 status, age in years and sex. The repertoires were released in a freely available public database intended as a resource for research on the immune response to SARS-CoV-2. The samples were drawn from two sources: the first 160 participants of the ongoing ImmuneRACE study, and 1,254 subjects contributed by 6 global collaborators.

The CDR3 holds 13 amino acids from the cysteine to the phenylalanine. This entry keeps only the CDR3 DNA: 39 bases, framed from base 1. The germline V gene encodes CDR1 MNHNY and CDR2 SVGAGI (reference sequence). Trimming removed 6 bases from V and 5 bases from J, leaving 13 bases between the germline ends. TCRbeta CDR3 regions were amplified from genomic DNA by means of the immunoSEQ Assay, a bias-controlled multiplex PCR. As for the authors' bioinformatics: Within the assay, amplification of reference gene primers was used to estimate how many nucleated cells each sample contained. To quantify the absolute abundance of each unique TCRbeta CDR3 rearrangement, sequence reads were collapsed and filtered. Productive Simpson clonality was computed per sample as the square root of Simpson's diversity index over productive rearrangements. What TCRdb holds here is the immuneACCESS table cut down to in-frame rearrangements. Part of the clones is not present; checked against another copy, under half of the missing clones reflect an unresolved V gene, and the others are unexplained. That table is the source of V, J and clone size, and D and trimming were worked out from the DNA. The sample includes about 87,000 clones, with roughly 84% observed a single time. Together, the top ten hold less than 4% of the sample.

One collaborating source in Seattle enrolled patients during active infection and followed them longitudinally through the course of disease. Whole blood was collected in K2EDTA tubes by collaborating institutions according to the institutions' own protocols. For TCRbeta analysis, collaborators shipped samples as frozen whole blood, isolated PBMCs, or DNA extracted from either of those sample types. Findings and caveats that apply to the study as a whole: The amount of clinical and demographic metadata varied by source and participant and was provided uncurated.

Points on this clone: No antigen is known for it. Base qualities are not provided; no much larger clone lies one nucleotide away.

The sequencing sample was made of peripheral blood. The clonotype originates from a woman at least 80 years old with COVID-19, enrolled during active disease. The rearrangement combines TRBV6-6 with TRBJ1-1, with no reliable assignment of the D segment. CDR3 protein: CASRTGFGTEAFF. The DNA reads TGTGCCAGCAGAACCGGGTTTGGAACTGAAGCTTTCTTT.